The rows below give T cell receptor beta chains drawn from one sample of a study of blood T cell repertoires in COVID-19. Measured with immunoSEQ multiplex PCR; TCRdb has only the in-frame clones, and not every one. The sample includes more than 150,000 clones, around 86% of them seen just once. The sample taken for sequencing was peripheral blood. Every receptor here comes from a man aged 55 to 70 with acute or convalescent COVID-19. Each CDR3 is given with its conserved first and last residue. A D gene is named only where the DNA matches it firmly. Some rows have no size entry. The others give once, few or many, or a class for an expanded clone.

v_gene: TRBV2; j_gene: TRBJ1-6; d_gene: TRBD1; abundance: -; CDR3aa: CASSARTGGDSPLHF; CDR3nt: TGTGCCAGCAGTGCTCGGACAGGGGGGGATTCACCCCTCCACTTT
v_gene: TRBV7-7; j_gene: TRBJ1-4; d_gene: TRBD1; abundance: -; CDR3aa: CAIWDRSNEKLFF; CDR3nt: TGTGCCATTTGGGACAGATCTAATGAAAAACTGTTTTTT
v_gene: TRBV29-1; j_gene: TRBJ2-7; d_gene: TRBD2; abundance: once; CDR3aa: CSVQRGRDEQYF; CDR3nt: TGCAGCGTCCAGCGGGGGAGGGACGAGCAGTACTTC
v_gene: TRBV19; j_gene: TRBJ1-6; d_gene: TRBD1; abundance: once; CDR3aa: CASSPSGGNSPLHF; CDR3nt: TGTGCCAGTAGCCCATCAGGGGGGAATTCACCCCTCCACTTT
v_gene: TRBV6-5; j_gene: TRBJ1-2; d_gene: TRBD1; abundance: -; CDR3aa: CASRDRVNYGYTF; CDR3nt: TGTGCCAGCAGAGACAGGGTTAACTATGGCTACACCTTC
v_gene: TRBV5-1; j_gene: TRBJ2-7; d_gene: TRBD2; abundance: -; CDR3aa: CASSLSGLADSYEQYF; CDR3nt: TGCGCCAGCAGCTTATCGGGACTAGCGGACTCCTACGAGCAGTACTTC
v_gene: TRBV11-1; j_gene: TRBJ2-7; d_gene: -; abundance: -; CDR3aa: CASSSQRYEQYF; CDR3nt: TGTGCCAGCAGCTCTCAGCGCTACGAGCAGTACTTC
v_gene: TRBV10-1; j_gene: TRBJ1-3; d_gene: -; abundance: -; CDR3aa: CASSGSGRNTIYF; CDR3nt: TGCGCCAGCAGTGGATCAGGGAGAAACACCATATATTTT
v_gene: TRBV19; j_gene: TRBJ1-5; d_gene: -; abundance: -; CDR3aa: CASSTAGQGGNQPQHF; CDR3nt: TGTGCCAGTAGTACGGCGGGGCAGGGCGGCAATCAGCCCCAGCATTTT
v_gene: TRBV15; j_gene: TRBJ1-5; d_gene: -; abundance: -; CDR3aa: CATSRVGSSNQPQHF; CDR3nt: TGTGCCACCAGCAGAGTGGGCAGTAGCAATCAGCCCCAGCATTTT
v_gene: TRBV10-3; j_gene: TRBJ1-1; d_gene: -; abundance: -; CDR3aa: CAISGQGGLGTEAFF; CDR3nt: TGTGCCATCAGTGGGCAGGGTGGTTTGGGCACTGAAGCTTTCTTT
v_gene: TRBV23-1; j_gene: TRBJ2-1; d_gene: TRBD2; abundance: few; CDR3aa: CASSQSGTRRVAYNEQFF; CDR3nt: TGCGCCAGCAGTCAATCCGGGACTAGACGGGTTGCCTACAATGAGCAGTTCTTC
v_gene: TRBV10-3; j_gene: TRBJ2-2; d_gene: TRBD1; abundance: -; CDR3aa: CAISERQGHRELFF; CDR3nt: TGTGCCATCAGTGAGCGACAGGGCCACCGGGAGCTGTTTTTT
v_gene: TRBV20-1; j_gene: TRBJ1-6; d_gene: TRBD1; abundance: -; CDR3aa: CSASGTGAVGSPLHF; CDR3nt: TGCAGTGCTAGTGGTACAGGGGCTGTTGGTTCACCCCTCCACTTT
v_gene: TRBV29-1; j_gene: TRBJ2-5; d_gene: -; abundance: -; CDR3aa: CSVSLRERSPQYF; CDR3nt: TGCAGCGTTTCCCTCCGGGAGAGGTCGCCCCAGTACTTC
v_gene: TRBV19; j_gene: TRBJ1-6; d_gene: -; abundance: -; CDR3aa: CASSMQGLYSPLHF; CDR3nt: TGTGCCAGTAGTATGCAGGGGTTATATTCACCCCTCCACTTT
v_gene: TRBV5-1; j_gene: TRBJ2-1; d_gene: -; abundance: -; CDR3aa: CASSFRAGEDEQFF; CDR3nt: TGCGCCAGCAGCTTTAGGGCCGGGGAGGATGAGCAGTTCTTC
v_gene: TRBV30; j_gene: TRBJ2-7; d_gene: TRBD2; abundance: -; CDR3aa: CAWRPTSGFYEQYF; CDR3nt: TGTGCCTGGAGACCGACTAGCGGGTTCTACGAGCAGTACTTC
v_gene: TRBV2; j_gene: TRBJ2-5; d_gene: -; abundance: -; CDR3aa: CASSEALFASSGTQYF; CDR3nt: TGTGCCAGCAGTGAAGCGCTTTTTGCCTCGTCGGGGACCCAGTACTTC
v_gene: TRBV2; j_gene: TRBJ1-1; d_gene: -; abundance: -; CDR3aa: CASSEASVEAFF; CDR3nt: TGTGCCAGCAGTGAAGCGTCAGTTGAAGCTTTCTTT
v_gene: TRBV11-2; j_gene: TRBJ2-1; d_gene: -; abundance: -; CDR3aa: CASWGQGSYNEQFF; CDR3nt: TGTGCCAGCTGGGGGCAGGGGAGCTACAATGAGCAGTTCTTC
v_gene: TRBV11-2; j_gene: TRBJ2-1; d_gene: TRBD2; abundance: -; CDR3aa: CASSLAPRTSGRYNEQFF; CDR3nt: TGTGCCAGCAGCTTAGCCCCCCGGACTAGCGGGAGGTACAATGAGCAGTTCTTC
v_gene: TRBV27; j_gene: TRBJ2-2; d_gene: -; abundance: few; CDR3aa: CASSSVRVRDTGELFF; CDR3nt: TGTGCCAGCAGTTCCGTTCGGGTTCGAGACACCGGGGAGCTGTTTTTT
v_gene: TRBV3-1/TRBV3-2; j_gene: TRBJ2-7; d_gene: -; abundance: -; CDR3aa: CASSQVASRTYEQYF; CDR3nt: TGTGCCAGCAGCCAAGTAGCTAGCCGAACCTACGAGCAGTACTTC
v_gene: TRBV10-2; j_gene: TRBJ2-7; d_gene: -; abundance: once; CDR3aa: CASSESYTGIGEQYF; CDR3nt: TGCGCCAGCAGTGAGTCGTATACAGGGATTGGCGAGCAGTACTTC
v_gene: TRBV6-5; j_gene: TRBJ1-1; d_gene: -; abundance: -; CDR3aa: CASSLDSHRRAFF; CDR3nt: TGTGCCAGCAGCCTAGACAGCCACCGTAGAGCTTTCTTT
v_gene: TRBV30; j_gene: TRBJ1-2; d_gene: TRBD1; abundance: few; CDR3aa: CAWNFNRGSSRYGYTF; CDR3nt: TGTGCCTGGAATTTCAACAGGGGATCTAGTAGGTATGGCTACACCTTC
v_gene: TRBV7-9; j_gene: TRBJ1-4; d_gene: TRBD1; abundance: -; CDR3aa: CASSPRDRPREKLFF; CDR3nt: TGTGCCAGCAGCCCAAGGGACAGGCCGCGTGAAAAACTGTTTTTT
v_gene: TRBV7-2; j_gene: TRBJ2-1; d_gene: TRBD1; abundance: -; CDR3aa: CASSSGQGPNEQFF; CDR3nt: TGTGCCAGCAGCTCGGGACAGGGACCCAATGAGCAGTTCTTC
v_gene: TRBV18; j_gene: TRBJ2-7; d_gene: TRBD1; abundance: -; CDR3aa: CASSPAVGQGLYF; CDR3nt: TGTGCCAGCTCACCAGCTGTGGGACAGGGCCTGTACTTC
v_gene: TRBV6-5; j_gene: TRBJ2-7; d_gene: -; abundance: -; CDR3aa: CASSYSPGTPSHEQYF; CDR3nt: TGTGCCAGCAGTTACTCCCCCGGGACTCCCTCCCACGAGCAGTACTTC
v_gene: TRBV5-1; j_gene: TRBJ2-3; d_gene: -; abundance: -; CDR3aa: CASSLMGDGDTQYF; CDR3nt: TGCGCCAGCAGCTTGATGGGCGATGGAGATACGCAGTATTTT
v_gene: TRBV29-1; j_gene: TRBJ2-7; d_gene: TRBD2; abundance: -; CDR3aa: CSVEGGTSYEQYF; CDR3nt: TGCAGCGTTGAGGGGGGGACGTCCTACGAGCAGTACTTC
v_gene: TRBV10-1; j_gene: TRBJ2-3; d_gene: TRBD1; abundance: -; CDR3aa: CASPQTILLGGRTDTQYF; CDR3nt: TGCGCCAGCCCTCAAACGATCTTGTTAGGGGGCCGCACAGATACGCAGTATTTT
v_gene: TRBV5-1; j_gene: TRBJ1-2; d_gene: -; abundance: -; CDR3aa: CASSLVPGNYGYTF; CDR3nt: TGCGCCAGCAGCTTGGTGCCGGGTAACTATGGCTACACCTTC
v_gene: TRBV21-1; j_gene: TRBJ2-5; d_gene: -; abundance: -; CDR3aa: CASSNPPGYF; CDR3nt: TGTGCCAGCAGCAATCCACCCGGGTACTTC
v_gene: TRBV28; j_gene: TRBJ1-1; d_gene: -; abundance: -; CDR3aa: CASSFGGTQSAWVGAFF; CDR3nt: TGTGCCAGCAGTTTCGGGGGGACACAATCGGCGTGGGTTGGAGCTTTCTTT
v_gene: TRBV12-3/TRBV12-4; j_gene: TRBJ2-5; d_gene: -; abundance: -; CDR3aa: CASSRVVTETQYF; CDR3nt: TGTGCCAGCAGCAGGGTAGTGACAGAGACCCAGTACTTC
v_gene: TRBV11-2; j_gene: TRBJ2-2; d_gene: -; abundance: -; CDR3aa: CASSLGYPGGELFF; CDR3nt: TGTGCCAGCAGCTTAGGTTACCCCGGCGGGGAGCTGTTTTTT
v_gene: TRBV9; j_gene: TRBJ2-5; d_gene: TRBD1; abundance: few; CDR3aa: CASSETGDSQETQYF; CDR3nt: TGTGCCAGCAGCGAAACAGGGGACAGTCAAGAGACCCAGTACTTC
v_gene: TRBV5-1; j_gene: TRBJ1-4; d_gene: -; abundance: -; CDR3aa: CASSDASGANEKLFF; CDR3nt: TGCGCCAGCAGCGACGCGAGCGGAGCTAATGAAAAACTGTTTTTT
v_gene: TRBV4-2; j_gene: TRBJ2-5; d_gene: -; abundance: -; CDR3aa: CASSRQRRETQYF; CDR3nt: TGTGCCAGCAGCCGTCAGAGGCGGGAGACCCAGTACTTC
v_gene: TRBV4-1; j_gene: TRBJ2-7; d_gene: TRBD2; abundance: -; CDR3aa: CASSQLLAGDPGEQYF; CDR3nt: TGCGCCAGCAGCCAATTACTAGCGGGAGACCCAGGGGAGCAGTACTTC
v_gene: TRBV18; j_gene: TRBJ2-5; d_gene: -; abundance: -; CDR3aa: CASSPPASTQETQYF; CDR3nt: TGTGCCAGCTCACCACCGGCAAGTACACAAGAGACCCAGTACTTC
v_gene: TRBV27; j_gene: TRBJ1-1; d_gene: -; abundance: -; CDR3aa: CATKDTMNTEAFF; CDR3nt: TGTGCCACCAAAGACACCATGAACACTGAAGCTTTCTTT
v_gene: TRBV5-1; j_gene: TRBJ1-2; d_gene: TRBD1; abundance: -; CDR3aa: CASSPQGQGATVNYGYTF; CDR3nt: TGCGCCAGCAGCCCACAGGGACAGGGGGCTACCGTGAACTATGGCTACACCTTC
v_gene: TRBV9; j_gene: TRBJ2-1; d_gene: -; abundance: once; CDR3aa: CASSVDLAVPEQFF; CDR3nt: TGTGCCAGCAGCGTTGACCTTGCGGTACCTGAGCAGTTCTTC
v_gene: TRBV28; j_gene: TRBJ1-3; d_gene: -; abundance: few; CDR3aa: CASSPGGTSGNTIYF; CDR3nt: TGTGCCAGCAGTCCCGGAGGGACCTCTGGAAACACCATATATTTT
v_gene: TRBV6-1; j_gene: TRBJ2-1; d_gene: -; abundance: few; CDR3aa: CASSETGVEQFF; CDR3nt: TGTGCCAGCAGTGAAACGGGAGTTGAGCAGTTCTTC
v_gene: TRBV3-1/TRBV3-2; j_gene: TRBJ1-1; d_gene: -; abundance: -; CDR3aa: CASSQVLGVSVAFF; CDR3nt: TGTGCCAGCAGCCAAGTTTTAGGAGTCTCGGTAGCTTTCTTT
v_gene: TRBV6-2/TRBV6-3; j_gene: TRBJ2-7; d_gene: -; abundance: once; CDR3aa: CASSLWGEDSYEQYF; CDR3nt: TGTGCCAGCAGTTTGTGGGGAGAGGACTCCTACGAGCAGTACTTC
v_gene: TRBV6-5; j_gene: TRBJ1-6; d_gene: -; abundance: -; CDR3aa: CASRSTGIGSPLHF; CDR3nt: TGTGCCAGCAGGAGTACAGGGATAGGATCACCCCTCCACTTT
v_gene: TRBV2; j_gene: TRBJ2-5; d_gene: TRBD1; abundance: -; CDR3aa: CASSRDRGSETQYF; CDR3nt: TGTGCCAGCAGCCGGGACAGGGGGTCAGAGACCCAGTACTTC
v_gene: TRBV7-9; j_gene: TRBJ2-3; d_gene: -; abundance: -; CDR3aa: CASSLGQSTDTQYF; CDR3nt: TGTGCCAGCAGCTTAGGACAGTCCACAGATACGCAGTATTTT
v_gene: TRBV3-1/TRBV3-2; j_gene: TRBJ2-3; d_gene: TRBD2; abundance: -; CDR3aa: CASSQVPSGSGTDTQYF; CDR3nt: TGTGCCAGCAGCCAAGTCCCTAGCGGGAGCGGGACAGATACGCAGTATTTT
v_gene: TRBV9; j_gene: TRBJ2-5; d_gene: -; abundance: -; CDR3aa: CASSPRGGPQETQYF; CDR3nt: TGTGCCAGCAGCCCTCGAGGAGGACCCCAAGAGACCCAGTACTTC
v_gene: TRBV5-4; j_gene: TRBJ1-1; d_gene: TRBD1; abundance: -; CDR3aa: CASSYRTGTNTEAFF; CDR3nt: TGTGCCAGCAGCTATCGGACAGGGACTAACACTGAAGCTTTCTTT